What follows is one T cell receptor beta chain and its context. In its sample, this clonotype was seen a few times. No cognate antigen has been identified for it. Within one base of it there is no much larger clone, and no base qualities were kept. Libraries were prepared through 5' RACE. Reads for this sample came from an Illumina HiSeq 2500. A second PCR of roughly 6 to 11 cycles was performed with a sample-barcoded 5' primer and a J-beta primer mix. A template-switch 5' adaptor carrying 12 random nucleotides introduced a unique molecular identifier onto each TCR beta cDNA molecule. At least 2.5 million CDR3-containing paired-end reads were obtained from each sample. First-strand cDNA was synthesized from all RNA with the Mint cDNA synthesis kit, primed by a TRBC-specific oligonucleotide. Following uracil-DNA glycosylase treatment, all cDNA underwent a first 18-cycle PCR with the universal primers M1SS and BC2_uni_R. The authors' analysis ran thus. For normalization, 1 million high-quality reads, each with a distinct molecular identifier, were randomly selected from each sample. Reads sharing molecular identifiers were discarded rather than binned into consensus sequences. MiTCR, run with a Q25 quality threshold and the strictest error-elimination algorithm, handled CDR3 identification, clonotype clustering and error correction. A nonparametric unseen species model with Euler transformation was used to estimate lower-bound total TCR beta diversity. TCRdb trimmed the raw reads at Q25, called clones with MiXCR and kept productive beta chains. For every CDR3 protein sequence, its rows merge into one entry that carries the most common genes and DNA. TCRdb's processing, not the authors', yielded these V and J calls. In this sample the table shows 710,000 or so distinct CDR3 sequences, approximately 22% of which occur a single time. In total, the top ten clones hold roughly a fifth of the sample.

The approximately 41 donors, aged about 6 to 100 years, were systemically healthy Caucasian individuals from Russia. Each donor gave about 9.2 milliliters of peripheral blood, drawn into EDTA-treated Vacutainer tubes. Ficoll-Paque density-gradient centrifugation was used to isolate PBMCs, with at least 6 million obtained per sample. Total RNA, at least 5 micrograms per sample, was extracted from PBMCs with Trizol reagent. The percentages of naive CD45RAhigh/CD27high T cells were determined by flow cytometry on a PBMC aliquot from every donor. Unmatched junction bases come to 7, with V trimmed by 5 bases and J by 1 base. The CDR3 runs 15 amino acids, cysteine and phenylalanine included. The DNA shown is the 45-base CDR3, in frame from base 1. The germline V gene yields SGHVS for CDR1 and FQNEAQ for CDR2. The data were taken from a study of blood T cells in healthy people across ages (dated by TCRdb to the mid-2010s). A note on the overall study: Template switching captured roughly one uniquely barcoded TCR beta cDNA molecule per two T cells in model experiments. For two donors (one aged 18 to 30 and one aged 80 or older), the study analyzed two additional independent replicas of 1 million unique cDNA reads from the same blood draw. To track age-related changes in TCR beta repertoire diversity, the study relied on deep sequencing normalized with unique cDNA molecular identifiers. To avoid experimental bias, donors of different ages were spread randomly across the sequencing lanes. Donors were grouped into four age groups: young (average 16 years), middle-aged (about 40), aged (approximately 58) and long-lived (about 89). The study at large found these results: Donor CMV infection status was unknown, potentially confounding age-related changes in expanded clonotypes. Compared with the aged group, the long-lived group had more naive CD4+ T cells, fewer expanded clones and increased TCR diversity, suggesting age selection. As age increased, observed TCR beta diversity per million T cells dropped in a roughly linear way, and a significant reduction was already evident by age 40. Conclusive comparison of naive and antigen-experienced compartments was prevented by the profiling of bulk unsorted PBMCs. Estimates of total diversity from one million sequenced T cells were regarded as lower bounds and underestimates. Observed TCR beta diversity correlated strongly with the percentage of naive T cells measured by flow cytometry.

This sequence uses TRBV7-8 and TRBJ1-1, with 7 bases aligning to TRBD1. Sequencing was done on a sample of blood. This TCR was sampled from a man in his 70s in good health. The CDR3 here reads CASSGTGQTNTEAFF. The DNA is TGTGCCAGCAGCGGCACGGGACAGACGAACACTGAAGCTTTCTTT.